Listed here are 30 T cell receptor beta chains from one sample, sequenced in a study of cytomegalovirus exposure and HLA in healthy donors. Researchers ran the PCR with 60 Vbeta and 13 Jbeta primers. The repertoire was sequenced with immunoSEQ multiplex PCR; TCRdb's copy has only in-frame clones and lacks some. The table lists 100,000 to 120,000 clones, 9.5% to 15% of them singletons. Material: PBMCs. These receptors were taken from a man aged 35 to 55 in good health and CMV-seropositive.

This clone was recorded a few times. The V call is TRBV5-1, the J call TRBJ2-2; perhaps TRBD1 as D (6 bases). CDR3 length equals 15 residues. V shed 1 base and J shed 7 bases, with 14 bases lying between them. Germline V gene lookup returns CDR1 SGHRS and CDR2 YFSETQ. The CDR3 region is CASSLPYRAGGELFF. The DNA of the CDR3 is TGCGCCAGCAGCTTGCCCTACAGGGCGGGCGGGGAGCTGTTTTTT.

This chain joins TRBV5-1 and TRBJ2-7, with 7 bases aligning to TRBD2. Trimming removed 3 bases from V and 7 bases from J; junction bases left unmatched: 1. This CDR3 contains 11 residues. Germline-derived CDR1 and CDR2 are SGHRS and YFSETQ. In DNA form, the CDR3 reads TGCGCCAGCAGCTGGGAGGGGGAGCAGTACTTC. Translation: CASSWEGEQYF.

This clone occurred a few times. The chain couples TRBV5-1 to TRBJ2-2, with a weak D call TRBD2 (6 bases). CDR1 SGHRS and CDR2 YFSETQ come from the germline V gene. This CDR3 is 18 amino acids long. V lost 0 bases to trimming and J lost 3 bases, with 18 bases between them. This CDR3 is CASSLVTRGGRDTGELFF. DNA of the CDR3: TGCGCCAGCAGCTTGGTGACTAGAGGAGGAAGGGACACCGGGGAGCTGTTTTTT.

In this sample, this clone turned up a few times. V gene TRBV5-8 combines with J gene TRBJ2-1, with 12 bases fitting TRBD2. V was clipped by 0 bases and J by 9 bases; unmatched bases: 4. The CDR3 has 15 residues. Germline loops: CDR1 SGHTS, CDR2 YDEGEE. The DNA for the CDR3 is TGTGCCAGCAGCTTGGGACTAGCGGGAGTACGTGAGCAGTTCTTC. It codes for CASSLGLAGVREQFF.

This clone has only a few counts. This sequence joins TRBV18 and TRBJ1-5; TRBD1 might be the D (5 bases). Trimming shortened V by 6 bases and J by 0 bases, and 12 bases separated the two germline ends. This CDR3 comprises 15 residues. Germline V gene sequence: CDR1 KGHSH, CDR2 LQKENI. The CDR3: CASSTGGVSNQPQHF. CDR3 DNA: TGTGCCAGCTCCACCGGGGGGGTTAGCAATCAGCCCCAGCATTTT.

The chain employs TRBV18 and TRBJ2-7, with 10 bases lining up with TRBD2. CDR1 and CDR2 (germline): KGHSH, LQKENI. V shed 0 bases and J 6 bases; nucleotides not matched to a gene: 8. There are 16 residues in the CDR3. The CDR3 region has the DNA TGTGCCAGCTCACCACCGGCTAGCGGGAGCCGTCCCGAGCAGTACTTC. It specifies CASSPPASGSRPEQYF. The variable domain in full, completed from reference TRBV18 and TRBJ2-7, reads NAGVMQNPRHLVRRRGQEARLRCSPMKGHSHVYWYRQLPEEGLKFMVYLQKENIIDESGMPKERFSAEFPKEGPSILRIQQVVRGDSAAYFCASSPPASGSRPEQYFGPGTRLTVT.

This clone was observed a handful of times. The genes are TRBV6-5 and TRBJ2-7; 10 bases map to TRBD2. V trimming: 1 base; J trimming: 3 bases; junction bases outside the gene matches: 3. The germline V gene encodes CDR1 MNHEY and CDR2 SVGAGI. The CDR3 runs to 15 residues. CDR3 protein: CASSYWASGGYEQYF. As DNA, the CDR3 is TGTGCCAGCAGTTACTGGGCTAGCGGGGGCTACGAGCAGTACTTC.

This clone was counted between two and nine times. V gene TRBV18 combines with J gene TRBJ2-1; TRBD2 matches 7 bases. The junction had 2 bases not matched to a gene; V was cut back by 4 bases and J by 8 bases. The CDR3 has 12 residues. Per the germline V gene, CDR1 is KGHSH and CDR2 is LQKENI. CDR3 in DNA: TGTGCCAGCTCACAAACTAGCGATGAGCAGTTCTTC. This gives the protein CASSQTSDEQFF.

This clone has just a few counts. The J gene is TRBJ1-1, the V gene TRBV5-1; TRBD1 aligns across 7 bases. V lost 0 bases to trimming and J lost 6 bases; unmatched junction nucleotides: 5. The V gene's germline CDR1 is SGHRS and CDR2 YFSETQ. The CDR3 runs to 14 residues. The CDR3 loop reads CASSLGGGEAEAFF. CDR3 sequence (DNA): TGCGCCAGCAGCTTGGGAGGGGGCGAGGCTGAAGCTTTCTTT. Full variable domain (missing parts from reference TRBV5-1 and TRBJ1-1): KAGVTQTPRYLIKTRGQQVTLSCSPISGHRSVSWYQQTPGQGLQFLFEYFSETQRNKGNFPGRFSGRQFSNSRSEMNVSTLELGDSALYLCASSLGGGEAEAFFGQGTRLTVV.

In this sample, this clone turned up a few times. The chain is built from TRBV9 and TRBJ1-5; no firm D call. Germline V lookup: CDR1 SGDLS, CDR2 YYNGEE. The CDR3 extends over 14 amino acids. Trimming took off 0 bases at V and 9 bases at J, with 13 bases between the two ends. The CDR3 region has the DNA TGTGCCAGCAGCGTAGACAGCGGAGCGAGGCCCCAGCATTTT. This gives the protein CASSVDSGARPQHF.

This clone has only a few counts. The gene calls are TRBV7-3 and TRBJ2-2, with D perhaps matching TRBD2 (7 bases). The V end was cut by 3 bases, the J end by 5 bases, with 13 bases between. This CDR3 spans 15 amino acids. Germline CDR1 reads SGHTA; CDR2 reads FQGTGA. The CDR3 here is CASSFGGRATGELFF. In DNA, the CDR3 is TGTGCCAGCAGCTTCGGGGGGCGAGCGACCGGGGAGCTGTTTTTT.

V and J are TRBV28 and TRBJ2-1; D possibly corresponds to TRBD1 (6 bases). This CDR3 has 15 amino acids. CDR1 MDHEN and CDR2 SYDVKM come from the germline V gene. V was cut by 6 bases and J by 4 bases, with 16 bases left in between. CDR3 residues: CASREAGTQYNEQFF. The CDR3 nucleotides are TGTGCCAGCAGGGAAGCCGGGACACAGTACAATGAGCAGTTCTTC.

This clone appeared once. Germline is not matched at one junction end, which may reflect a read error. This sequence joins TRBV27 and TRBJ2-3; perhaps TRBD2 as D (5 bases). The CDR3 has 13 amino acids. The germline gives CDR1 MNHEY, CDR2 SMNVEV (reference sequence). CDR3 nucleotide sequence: TGTGCCACCAGTTTGAGGGCCACAGATACGCAGTATTTT. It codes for CATSLRATDTQYF.

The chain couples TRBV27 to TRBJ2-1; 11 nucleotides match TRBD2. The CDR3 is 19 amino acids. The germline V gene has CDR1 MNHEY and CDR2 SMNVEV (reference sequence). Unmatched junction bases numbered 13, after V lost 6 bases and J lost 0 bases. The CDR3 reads CASRPGTSGFISSYNEQFF. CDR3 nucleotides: TGTGCCAGCAGGCCTGGGACTAGCGGCTTTATAAGCTCCTACAATGAGCAGTTCTTC.

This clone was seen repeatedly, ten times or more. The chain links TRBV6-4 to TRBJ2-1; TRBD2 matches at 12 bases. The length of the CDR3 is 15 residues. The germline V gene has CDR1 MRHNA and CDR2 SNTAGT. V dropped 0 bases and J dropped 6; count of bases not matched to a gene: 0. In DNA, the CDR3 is TGTGCCAGCAGTGACTCGACTAGCGGGAGCAATGAGCAGTTCTTC. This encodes CASSDSTSGSNEQFF.

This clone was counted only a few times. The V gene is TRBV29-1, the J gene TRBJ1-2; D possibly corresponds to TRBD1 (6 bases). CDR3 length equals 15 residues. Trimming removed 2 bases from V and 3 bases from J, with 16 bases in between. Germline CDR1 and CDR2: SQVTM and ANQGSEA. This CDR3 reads CSVERGGRSHYGYTF. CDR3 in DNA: TGCAGCGTTGAACGAGGGGGACGGAGTCACTATGGCTACACCTTC. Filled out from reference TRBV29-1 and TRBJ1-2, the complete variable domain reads SAVISQKPSRDICQRGTSLTIQCQVDSQVTMMFWYRQQPGQSLTLIATANQGSEATYESGFVIDKFPISRPNLTFSTLTVSNMSPEDSSIYLCSVERGGRSHYGYTFGSGTRLTVV.

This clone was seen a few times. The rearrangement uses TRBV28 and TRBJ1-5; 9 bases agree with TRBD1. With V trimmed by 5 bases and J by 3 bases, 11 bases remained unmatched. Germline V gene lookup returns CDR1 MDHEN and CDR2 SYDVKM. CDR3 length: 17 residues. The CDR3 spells CASSTGQGAYVNQPQHF. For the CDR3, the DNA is TGTGCCAGCAGTACGGGACAGGGAGCTTATGTCAATCAGCCCCAGCATTTT.

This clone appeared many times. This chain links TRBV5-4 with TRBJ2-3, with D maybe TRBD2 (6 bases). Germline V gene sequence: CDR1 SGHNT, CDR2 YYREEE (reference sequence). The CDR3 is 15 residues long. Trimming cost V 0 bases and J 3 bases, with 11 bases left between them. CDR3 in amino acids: CASSLVASETDTQYF. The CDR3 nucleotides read TGTGCCAGCAGCTTGGTGGCTAGCGAAACAGATACGCAGTATTTT.

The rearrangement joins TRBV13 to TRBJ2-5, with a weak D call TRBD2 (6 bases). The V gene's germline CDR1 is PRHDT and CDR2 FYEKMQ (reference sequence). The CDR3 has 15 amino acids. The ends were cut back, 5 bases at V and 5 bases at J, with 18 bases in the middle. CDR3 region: CASSLNPGEGETQYF. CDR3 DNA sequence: TGTGCCAGCAGCCTGAATCCGGGAGAGGGGGAGACCCAGTACTTC. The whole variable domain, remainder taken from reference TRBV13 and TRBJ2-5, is AAGVIQSPRHLIKEKRETATLKCYPIPRHDTVYWYQQGPGQDPQFLISFYEKMQSDKGSIPDRFSAQQFSDYHSELNMSSLELGDSALYFCASSLNPGEGETQYFGPGTRLLVL.

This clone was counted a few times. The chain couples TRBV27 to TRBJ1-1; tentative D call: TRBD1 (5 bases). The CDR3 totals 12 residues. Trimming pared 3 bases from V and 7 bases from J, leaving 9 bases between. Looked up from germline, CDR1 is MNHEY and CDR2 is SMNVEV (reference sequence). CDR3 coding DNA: TGTGCCAGCAGTTTCGGGGGTAATGAAGCTTTCTTT. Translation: CASSFGGNEAFF.

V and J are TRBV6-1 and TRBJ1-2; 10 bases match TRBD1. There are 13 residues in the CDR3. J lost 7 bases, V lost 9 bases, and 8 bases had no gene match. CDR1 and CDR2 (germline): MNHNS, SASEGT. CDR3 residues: CARSPTGGGGYTF. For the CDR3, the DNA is TGTGCCAGAAGTCCGACAGGGGGCGGTGGCTACACCTTC.

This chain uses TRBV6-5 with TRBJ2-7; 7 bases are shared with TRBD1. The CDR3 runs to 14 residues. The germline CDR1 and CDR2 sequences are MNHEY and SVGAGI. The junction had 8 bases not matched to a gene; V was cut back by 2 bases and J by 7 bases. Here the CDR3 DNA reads TGTGCCAGCAGTTACGCCACGGGACAGAATGAGCAGTACTTC. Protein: CASSYATGQNEQYF.

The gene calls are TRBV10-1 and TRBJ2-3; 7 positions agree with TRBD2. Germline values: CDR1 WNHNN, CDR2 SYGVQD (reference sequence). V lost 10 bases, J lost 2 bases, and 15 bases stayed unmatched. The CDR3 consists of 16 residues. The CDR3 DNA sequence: TGCGCCACCAGGGAAGGATCGGGAGGAAACACAGATACGCAGTATTTT. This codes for CATREGSGGNTDTQYF.

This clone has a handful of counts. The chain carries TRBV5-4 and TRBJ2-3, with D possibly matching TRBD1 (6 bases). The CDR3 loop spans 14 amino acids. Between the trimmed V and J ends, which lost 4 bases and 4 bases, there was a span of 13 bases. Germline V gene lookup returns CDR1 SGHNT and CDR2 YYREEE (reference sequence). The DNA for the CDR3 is TGTGCCAGCAGCCCCTACAGGGAGCCAGATACGCAGTATTTT. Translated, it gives CASSPYREPDTQYF.

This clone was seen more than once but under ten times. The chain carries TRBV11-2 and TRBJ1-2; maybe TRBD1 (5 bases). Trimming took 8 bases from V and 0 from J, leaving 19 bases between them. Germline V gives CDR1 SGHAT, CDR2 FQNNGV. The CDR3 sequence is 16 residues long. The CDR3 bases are TGTGCCAGCCGCCGAGGTGGGGGGAAAGCTAACTATGGCTACACCTTC. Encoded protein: CASRRGGGKANYGYTF.

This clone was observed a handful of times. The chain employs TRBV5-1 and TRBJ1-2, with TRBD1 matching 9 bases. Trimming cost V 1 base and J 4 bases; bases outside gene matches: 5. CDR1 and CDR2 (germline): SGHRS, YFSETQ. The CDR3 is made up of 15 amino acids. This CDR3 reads CASSLSGTGSYGYTF. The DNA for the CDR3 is TGCGCCAGCAGCTTGTCCGGGACAGGGTCCTATGGCTACACCTTC.

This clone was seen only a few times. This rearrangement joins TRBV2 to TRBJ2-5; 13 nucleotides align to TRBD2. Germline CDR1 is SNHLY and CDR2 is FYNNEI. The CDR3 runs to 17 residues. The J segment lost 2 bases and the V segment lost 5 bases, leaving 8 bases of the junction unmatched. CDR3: CASSWTSGSAGQETQYF. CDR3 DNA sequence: TGTGCCAGCAGTTGGACTAGCGGGAGTGCGGGGCAAGAGACCCAGTACTTC.

The CDR3 loop is CASSFSNQPQHF. The CDR3 nucleotides read TGTGCCAGCAGCTTTAGCAATCAGCCCCAGCATTTT. This rearrangement joins TRBV2 to TRBJ1-5; D not certain. This CDR3 spans 12 amino acids. Trimming left V 6 bases short and J 0 bases short, with 3 bases between. The germline gives CDR1 SNHLY, CDR2 FYNNEI.

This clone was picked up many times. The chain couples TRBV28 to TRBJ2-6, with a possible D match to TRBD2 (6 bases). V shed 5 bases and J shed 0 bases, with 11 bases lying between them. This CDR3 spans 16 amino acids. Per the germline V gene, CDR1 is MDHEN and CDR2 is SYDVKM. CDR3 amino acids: CASSGGVSSGANVLTF. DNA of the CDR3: TGTGCCAGCAGTGGCGGGGTTTCCTCTGGGGCCAACGTCCTGACTTTC.

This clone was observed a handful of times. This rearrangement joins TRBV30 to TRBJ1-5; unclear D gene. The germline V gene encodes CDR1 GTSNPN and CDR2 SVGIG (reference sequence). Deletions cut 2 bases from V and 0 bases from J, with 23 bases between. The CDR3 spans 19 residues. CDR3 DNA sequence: TGTGCCTGGAGTCCCTCAGGAGGAGAGAGGGCATATAGCAATCAGCCCCAGCATTTT. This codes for CAWSPSGGERAYSNQPQHF.